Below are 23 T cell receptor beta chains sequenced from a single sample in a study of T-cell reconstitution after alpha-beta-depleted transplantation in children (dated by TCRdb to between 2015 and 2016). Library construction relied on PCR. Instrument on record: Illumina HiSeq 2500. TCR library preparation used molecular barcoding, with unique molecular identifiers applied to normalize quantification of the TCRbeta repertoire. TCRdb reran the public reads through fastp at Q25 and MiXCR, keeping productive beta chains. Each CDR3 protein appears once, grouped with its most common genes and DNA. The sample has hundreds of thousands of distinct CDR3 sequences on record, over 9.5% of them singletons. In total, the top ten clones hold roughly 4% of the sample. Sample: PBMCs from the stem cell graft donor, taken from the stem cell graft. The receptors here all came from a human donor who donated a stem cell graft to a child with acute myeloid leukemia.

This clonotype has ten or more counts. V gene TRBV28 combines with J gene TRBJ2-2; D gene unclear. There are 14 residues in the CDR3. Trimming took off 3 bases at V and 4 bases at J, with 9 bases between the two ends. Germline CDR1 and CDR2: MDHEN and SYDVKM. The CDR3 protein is CASSFLSGTGELFF. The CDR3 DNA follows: TGTGCCAGCAGTTTCCTATCGGGCACCGGGGAGCTGTTTTTT. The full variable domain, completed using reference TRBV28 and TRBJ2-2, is DVKVTQSSRYLVKRTGEKVFLECVQDMDHENMFWYRQDPGLGLRLIYFSYDVKMKEKGDIPEGYSVSREKKERFSLILESASTNQTSMYLCASSFLSGTGELFFGEGSRLTVL.

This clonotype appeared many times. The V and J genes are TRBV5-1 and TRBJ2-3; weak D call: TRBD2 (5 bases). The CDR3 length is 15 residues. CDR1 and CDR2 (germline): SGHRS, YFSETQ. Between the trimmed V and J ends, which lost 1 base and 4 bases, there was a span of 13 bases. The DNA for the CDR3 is TGCGCCAGCAGCTTGAGTTATGGAGGAGCAGATACGCAGTATTTT. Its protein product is CASSLSYGGADTQYF.

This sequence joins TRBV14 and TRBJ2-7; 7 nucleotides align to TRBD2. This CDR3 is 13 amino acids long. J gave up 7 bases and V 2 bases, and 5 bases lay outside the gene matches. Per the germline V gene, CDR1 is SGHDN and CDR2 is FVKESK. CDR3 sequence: CASSQYGEGEQYF. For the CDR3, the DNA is TGTGCCAGCAGCCAATACGGGGAGGGTGAGCAGTACTTC.

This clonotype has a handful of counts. CDR3 residues: CASRGTRKGETQYF. The CDR3 bases are TGTGCCAGCAGGGGGACCAGGAAAGGGGAGACCCAGTACTTC. The chain employs TRBV6-1 and TRBJ2-5; either TRBD1 or TRBD2 may supply D (5 bases each). Trimming shortened V by 6 bases and J by 5 bases, and 16 bases separated the two germline ends. From germline, CDR1 is MNHNS and CDR2 SASEGT. The CDR3 runs 14 residues.

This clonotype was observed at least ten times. CDR3 sequence (DNA): TGTGCCAGCAGCCAAGACTATCATGAGCAGTTCTTC. Translation gives CASSQDYHEQFF. The rearrangement links TRBV3-1 to TRBJ2-1, with no clear D. Trimming took 0 bases from V and 8 from J, leaving 5 bases between them. CDR1 is LGHDT and CDR2 is YNNKEL in the germline V gene (reference sequence). This CDR3 spans 12 amino acids.

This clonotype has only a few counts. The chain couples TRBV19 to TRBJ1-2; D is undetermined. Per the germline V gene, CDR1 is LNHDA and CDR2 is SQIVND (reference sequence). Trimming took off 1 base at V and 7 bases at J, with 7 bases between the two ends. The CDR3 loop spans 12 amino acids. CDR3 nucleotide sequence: TGTGCCAGTAGTATAGCCGGGTTTGGCTACACCTTC. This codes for CASSIAGFGYTF.

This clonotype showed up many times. CDR3 nucleotides: TGCAGCGTTGAGGGTGGGGGTACTAGCGGGAGTAACTACGAGCAGTACTTC. It translates to CSVEGGGTSGSNYEQYF. This chain uses TRBV29-1 with TRBJ2-7; 11 positions match TRBD2. CDR1 SQVTM and CDR2 ANQGSEA come from the germline V gene. The CDR3 runs to 17 residues. The V gene end was trimmed by 3 bases and the J gene end by 3 bases; junction bases not matched to a gene: 13.

CDR3 sequence reads: CAWRAIAVNNEQFF. As DNA, the CDR3 is TGTGCCTGGAGAGCCATAGCGGTTAACAATGAGCAGTTCTTC. The chain recombines TRBV30 with TRBJ2-1; possibly TRBD2 for D (6 bases). This CDR3 is built from 14 residues. Germline V gene sequence: CDR1 GTSNPN, CDR2 SVGIG (reference sequence). V was shortened by 3 bases and J by 5 bases, with 14 bases between the two germline ends.

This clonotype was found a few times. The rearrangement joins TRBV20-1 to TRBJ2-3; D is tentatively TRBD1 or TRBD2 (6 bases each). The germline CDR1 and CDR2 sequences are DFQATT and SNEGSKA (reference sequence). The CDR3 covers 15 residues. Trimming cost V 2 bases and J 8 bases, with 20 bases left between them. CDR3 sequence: CSARSQQGGAGTQYF. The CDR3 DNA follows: TGCAGTGCTAGATCGCAACAGGGAGGTGCGGGTACGCAGTATTTT.

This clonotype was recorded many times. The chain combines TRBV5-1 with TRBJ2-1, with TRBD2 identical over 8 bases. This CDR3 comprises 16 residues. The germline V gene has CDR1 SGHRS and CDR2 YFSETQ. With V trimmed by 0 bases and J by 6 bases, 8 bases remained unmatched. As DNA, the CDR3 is TGCGCCAGCAGCTTGGAGGTCGGGAGGGCCGGCAATGAGCAGTTCTTC. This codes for CASSLEVGRAGNEQFF.

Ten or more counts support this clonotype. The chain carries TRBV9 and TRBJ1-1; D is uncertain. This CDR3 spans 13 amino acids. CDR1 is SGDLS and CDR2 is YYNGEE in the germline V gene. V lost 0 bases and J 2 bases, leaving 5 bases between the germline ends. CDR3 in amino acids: CASSVAFNTEAFF. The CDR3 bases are TGTGCCAGCAGCGTAGCGTTTAACACTGAAGCTTTCTTT.

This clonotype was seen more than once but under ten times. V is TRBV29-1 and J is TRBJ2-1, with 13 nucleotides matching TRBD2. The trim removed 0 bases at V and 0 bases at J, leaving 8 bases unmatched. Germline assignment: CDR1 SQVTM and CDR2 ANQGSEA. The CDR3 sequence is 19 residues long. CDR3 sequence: CSVEDLGTSGKSSYNEQFF. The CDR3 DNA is TGCAGCGTTGAAGATCTTGGGACTAGCGGGAAGAGCTCCTACAATGAGCAGTTCTTC.

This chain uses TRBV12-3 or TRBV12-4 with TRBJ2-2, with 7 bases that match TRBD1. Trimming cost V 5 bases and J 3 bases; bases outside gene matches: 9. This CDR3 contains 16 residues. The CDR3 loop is CASSPRQGADTGELFF. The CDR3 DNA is TGTGCCAGCAGTCCCCGACAGGGAGCTGACACCGGGGAGCTGTTTTTT.

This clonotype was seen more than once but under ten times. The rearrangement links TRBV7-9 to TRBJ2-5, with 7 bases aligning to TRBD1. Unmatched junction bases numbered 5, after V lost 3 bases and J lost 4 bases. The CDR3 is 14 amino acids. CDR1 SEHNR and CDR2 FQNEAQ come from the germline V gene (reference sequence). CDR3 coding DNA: TGTGCCAGCAGCTTTAGACAGGGATCAGAGACCCAGTACTTC. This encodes CASSFRQGSETQYF.

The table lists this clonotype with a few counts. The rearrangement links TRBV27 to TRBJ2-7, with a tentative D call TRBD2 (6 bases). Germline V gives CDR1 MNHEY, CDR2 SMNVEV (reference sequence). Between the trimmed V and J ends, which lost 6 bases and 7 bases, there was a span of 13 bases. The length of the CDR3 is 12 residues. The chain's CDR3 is CASRSGGGEQYF. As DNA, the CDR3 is TGTGCCAGCAGGTCGGGTGGGGGGGAGCAGTACTTC.

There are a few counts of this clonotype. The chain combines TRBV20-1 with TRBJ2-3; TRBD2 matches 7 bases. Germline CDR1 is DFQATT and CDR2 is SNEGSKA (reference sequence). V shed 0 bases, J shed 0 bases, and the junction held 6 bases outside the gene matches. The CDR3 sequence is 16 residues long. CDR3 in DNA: TGCAGTGCTAGAGATCCGAGTAGCGGGAGCACAGATACGCAGTATTTT. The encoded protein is CSARDPSSGSTDTQYF.

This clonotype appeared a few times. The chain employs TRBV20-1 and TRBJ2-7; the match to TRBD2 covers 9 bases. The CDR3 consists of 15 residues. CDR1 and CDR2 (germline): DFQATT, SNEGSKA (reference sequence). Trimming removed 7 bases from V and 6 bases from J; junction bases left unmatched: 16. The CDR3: CSGVSRVAGVREQYF. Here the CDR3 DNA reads TGCAGTGGGGTCTCCCGGGTAGCGGGAGTACGCGAGCAGTACTTC.

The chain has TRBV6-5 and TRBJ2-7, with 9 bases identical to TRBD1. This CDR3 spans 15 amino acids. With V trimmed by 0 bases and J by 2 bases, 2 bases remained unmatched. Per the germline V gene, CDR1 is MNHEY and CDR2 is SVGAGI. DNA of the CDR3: TGTGCCAGCAGTTACTCGAGACAGGGGGCCTACGAGCAGTACTTC. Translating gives CASSYSRQGAYEQYF.

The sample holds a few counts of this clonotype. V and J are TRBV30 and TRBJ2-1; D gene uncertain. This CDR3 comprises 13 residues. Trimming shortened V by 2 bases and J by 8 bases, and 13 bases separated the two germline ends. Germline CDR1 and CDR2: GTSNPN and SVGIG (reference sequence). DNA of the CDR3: TGTGCCTGGAGTAAGGGTAGGGTCGATGAGCAGTTCTTC. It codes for CAWSKGRVDEQFF.

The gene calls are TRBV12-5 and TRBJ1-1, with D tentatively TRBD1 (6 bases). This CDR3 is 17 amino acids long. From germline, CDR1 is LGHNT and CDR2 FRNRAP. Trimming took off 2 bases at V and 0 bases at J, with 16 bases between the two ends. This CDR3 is CASGLLPSGQLNTEAFF. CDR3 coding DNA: TGTGCTAGTGGTTTGCTACCTTCCGGACAGCTGAACACTGAAGCTTTCTTT.

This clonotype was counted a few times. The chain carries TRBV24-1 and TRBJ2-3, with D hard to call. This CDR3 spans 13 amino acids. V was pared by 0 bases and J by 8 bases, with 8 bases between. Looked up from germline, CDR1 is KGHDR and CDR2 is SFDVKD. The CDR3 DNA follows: TGTGCCACCAGTGATTTGGCCGCAGGTACGCAGTATTTT. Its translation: CATSDLAAGTQYF.

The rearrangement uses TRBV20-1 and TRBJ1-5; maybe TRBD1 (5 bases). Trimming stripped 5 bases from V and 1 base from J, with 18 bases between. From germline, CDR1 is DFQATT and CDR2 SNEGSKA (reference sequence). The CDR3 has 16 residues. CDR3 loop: CSAPVHRSASNQPQHF. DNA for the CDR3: TGCAGTGCTCCCGTACACAGGTCGGCAAGCAATCAGCCCCAGCATTTT.

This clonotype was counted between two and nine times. The CDR3: CASSGDRRTDTQYF. The CDR3 DNA reads TGCGCCAGCAGCGGGGACCGTCGCACAGATACGCAGTATTTT. This chain uses TRBV5-1 with TRBJ2-3; D assignment may be TRBD1 or TRBD2 (5 bases each). Per the germline V gene, CDR1 is SGHRS and CDR2 is YFSETQ. CDR3 length: 14 amino acids. V lost 4 bases to trimming and J lost 1 base, with 10 bases between them.